A selection of T cell receptor beta chains follows, all from one sample in a study of cytomegalovirus exposure and HLA in healthy donors. Repertoires were generated with immunoSEQ multiplex PCR, while TCRdb's copy carries only in-frame clones and drops some. The sample lists about 70,000 clones, 94% occurring once. Sequenced input: PBMCs. The receptors were gathered from a woman aged 18-29 years in good health and CMV-seropositive. CDR3s include the opening cysteine and the closing phenylalanine or tryptophan. The D gene is left open where the match is weak.

d_call: TRBD1
cdr3_length: 13
v_call: TRBV5-4
cdr3_aa: CASREGARETQYF

d_call: NA
cdr3_length: 15
v_call: TRBV11-3
cdr3_aa: CASSSHAGPKETQYF

d_call: NA
cdr3_length: 15
v_call: TRBV9
cdr3_aa: CASSVSSSVYYGYTF

d_call: TRBD1
cdr3_length: 19
v_call: TRBV19
cdr3_aa: CASSIDRTGGRESNQPQHF

d_call: NA
cdr3_length: 13
v_call: TRBV28
cdr3_aa: CASSLEGRETQYF

d_call: TRBD1
cdr3_length: 15
v_call: TRBV5-4
cdr3_aa: CASSPGDSPHYGYTF

d_call: NA
cdr3_length: 14
v_call: TRBV28
cdr3_aa: CASSQPTGQETQYF

d_call: NA
cdr3_length: 15
v_call: TRBV6-6
cdr3_aa: CASSQYRASSYEQYF

d_call: TRBD2
cdr3_length: 16
v_call: TRBV6-6
cdr3_aa: CASSWLLTSGGNEQFF

d_call: TRBD1
cdr3_length: 15
v_call: TRBV4-2
cdr3_aa: CASSPRDRADYGYTF

d_call: TRBD1
cdr3_length: 16
v_call: TRBV5-1
cdr3_aa: CASSHADRDSGNTIYF

d_call: TRBD2
cdr3_length: 17
v_call: TRBV7-9
cdr3_aa: CASNPGGLGSGANVLTF

d_call: TRBD1
cdr3_length: 14
v_call: TRBV13
cdr3_aa: CASSSGQGVQPQHF

d_call: NA
cdr3_length: 14
v_call: TRBV18
cdr3_aa: CASLDSFGGNTIYF

d_call: NA
cdr3_length: 12
v_call: TRBV4-1
cdr3_aa: CASSQRSDTQYF

d_call: TRBD2
cdr3_length: 15
v_call: TRBV5-1
cdr3_aa: CASSSTSGIGNEQFF